This T cell receptor (beta chain) was found in a study of technical replicates of blood from a handful of donors. The data were produced by immunoSEQ multiplex PCR, yet TCRdb's version contains in-frame clones alone and is incomplete. This sample has about 75,000 clones, with approximately 97% found just once. Trimming removed 2 bases from V and 5 bases from J, with 6 bases in between. This CDR3 has 12 amino acids. Germline loops: CDR1 SGHAT, CDR2 FQNNGV. This clonotype was sampled from a human donor in good health. The sequencing input was T cells isolated from PBMCs. The chain is built from TRBV11-2 and TRBJ2-5, with D unclear. The CDR3 DNA follows: TGTGCCAGCAGCTTAACCGCGGAGACCCAGTACTTC. This encodes CASSLTAETQYF.